Listed here are 9 T cell receptor beta chains from one sample, sequenced in a study of blood T cell repertoires in COVID-19 (dated by TCRdb to 2018 to 2020). Library method: the immunoSEQ multiplex PCR assay. The source is immuneACCESS, and TCRdb retained only in-frame sequences with V and J called. Part of the clones is not carried over; for the studies checked, unresolved V genes explain less than half of this, and the remainder is unexplained. The sample table lists almost 400,000 clones, around 87% of them with a count of one. The ten largest account for about 2% of the sample. The sequencing input was peripheral blood. The origin of the receptors is a woman aged 55 to 70 with COVID-19, enrolled during active disease.

This clone was seen only a few times. The J gene is TRBJ2-3, the V gene TRBV11-2; no firm D call. Trimming took off 1 base at V and 5 bases at J, with 16 bases between the two ends. Germline assignment: CDR1 SGHAT and CDR2 FQNNGV. The CDR3 is 16 amino acids. CDR3: CASSLGELALGDTQYF. In DNA form, the CDR3 reads TGTGCCAGCAGCTTAGGAGAGTTAGCTCTCGGAGATACGCAGTATTTT.

The V gene is TRBV4-1, the J gene TRBJ2-2; tentative D call: TRBD1 (6 bases). Per the germline V gene, CDR1 is MGHRA and CDR2 is YSYEKL. The CDR3 is 15 amino acids. Trimming took 3 bases from V and 1 from J, leaving 9 bases between them. The CDR3 protein is CASSHLTGNTGELFF. The CDR3 DNA is TGCGCCAGCAGCCATCTGACAGGGAACACCGGGGAGCTGTTTTTT.

The gene calls are TRBV18 and TRBJ1-1; D gene uncertain. Germline CDR1 and CDR2: KGHSH and LQKENI. V was clipped by 0 bases and J by 3 bases, with 11 bases between them. There are 15 residues in the CDR3. CDR3 DNA: TGTGCCAGCTCACCACCATTTGGCTTGGACACTGAAGCTTTCTTT. Amino acid sequence: CASSPPFGLDTEAFF.

CDR3 sequence reads: CASSPRGQGNEKLFF. CDR3 nucleotide sequence: TGTGCCAGCAGTCCCAGGGGACAGGGTAATGAAAAACTGTTTTTT. The chain recombines TRBV6-5 with TRBJ1-4; 9 bases are shared with TRBD1. Trimming cost V 5 bases and J 4 bases; bases outside gene matches: 5. The CDR3 consists of 15 residues. Germline-derived CDR1 and CDR2 are MNHEY and SVGAGI.

This clone was picked up one time. The rearrangement links TRBV19 to TRBJ1-1; TRBD1 is a possible D gene (5 bases). This CDR3 contains 14 residues. The V gene lost 7 bases and the J gene lost 2 bases, with 14 bases spanning the gap. CDR1 LNHDA and CDR2 SQIVND come from the germline V gene (reference sequence). For the CDR3, the DNA is TGTGCCAGTATAGGCGGGACTGTAAACACTGAAGCTTTCTTT. Translation gives CASIGGTVNTEAFF.

This clone was observed once. The sample carries other DNA sequences with the same CDR3. This chain joins TRBV5-1 and TRBJ2-2; maybe TRBD2 (6 bases). Trimming pared 2 bases from V and 0 bases from J, leaving 8 bases between. Germline V gene lookup returns CDR1 SGHRS and CDR2 YFSETQ. The CDR3 is 15 amino acids. CDR3 DNA sequence: TGCGCCAGCAGCTTAGGCGGGGCGAACACCGGGGAGCTGTTTTTT. Translating it yields CASSLGGANTGELFF.

The DNA for the CDR3 is TGTGCCAGCAGTCCTAGCGACAGGGAGGAGACCCAGTACTTC. Amino acids: CASSPSDREETQYF. The genes are TRBV5-4 and TRBJ2-5; maybe TRBD1 (7 bases). Germline values: CDR1 SGHNT, CDR2 YYREEE (reference sequence). V was cut by 5 bases and J by 5 bases, with 16 bases left in between. The CDR3 sequence is 14 residues long. The complete variable domain, with remaining parts taken from reference TRBV5-4 and TRBJ2-5, reads ETGVTQSPTHLIKTRGQQVTLRCSSQSGHNTVSWYQQALGQGPQFIFQYYREEENGRGNFPPRFSGLQFPNYSSELNVNALELDDSALYLCASSPSDREETQYFGPGTRLLVL.

V usage is TRBV29-1 and J usage is TRBJ1-3, with D maybe TRBD1 (5 bases). V was pared by 6 bases and J by 0 bases, with 9 bases between. CDR3 length equals 13 residues. From germline, CDR1 is SQVTM and CDR2 ANQGSEA. CDR3 DNA sequence: TGCAGCGTCCGACAGTACTCTGGAAACACCATATATTTT. Residues: CSVRQYSGNTIYF.

V and J are TRBV6-5 and TRBJ1-1, with D tentatively TRBD1 (6 bases). V gave up 6 bases and J gave up 9 bases, with 14 bases separating them. The germline V gene encodes CDR1 MNHEY and CDR2 SVGAGI. The CDR3 is made up of 12 amino acids. The CDR3 protein is CASRVHRDQAFF. CDR3 nucleotide sequence: TGTGCCAGCAGAGTCCACAGGGACCAAGCTTTCTTT.